This T cell receptor beta chain was observed in a study of post-analysis software for immune sequencing data. As for the study in general: Relapsing-remitting, secondary progressive and progressive-relapsing forms of multiple sclerosis all featured among disease courses. Overall study results and limits: Controls showed significantly higher normalized Chao1 diversity than did multiple sclerosis patients. TRBV5-6, TRBV5-1 and TRBV20-1 belonged to a set of roughly 5 TRBV segments that were more frequent in patients than controls. Batch-matched samples strongly co-clustered by F measure.

Built from TCR beta cDNA, the libraries had unique molecular identifiers in them. TCRdb reprocessed the PCR reads with MiXCR, giving one entry per CDR3 protein. The profile shows 150,000 to 200,000 distinct CDR3 sequences, 25% to 35% of them singletons. In this sample, this clonotype turned up many times. Its antigen is as yet unknown. Trimming cost V 1 base and J 3 bases; bases outside gene matches: 2. The CDR3 extends over 15 amino acids. Per germline, CDR1 SGHRS and CDR2 YFSETQ. The origin of this receptor is a girl between 5 and 17 years old with multiple sclerosis. The chain has TRBV5-1 and TRBJ2-7; 12 bases line up with TRBD2. The sequenced sample was blood. The CDR3, as DNA: TGCGCCAGCAGCTTGCAGGGACTAGCGGGCTACGAGCAGTACTTC. As protein: CASSLQGLAGYEQYF.